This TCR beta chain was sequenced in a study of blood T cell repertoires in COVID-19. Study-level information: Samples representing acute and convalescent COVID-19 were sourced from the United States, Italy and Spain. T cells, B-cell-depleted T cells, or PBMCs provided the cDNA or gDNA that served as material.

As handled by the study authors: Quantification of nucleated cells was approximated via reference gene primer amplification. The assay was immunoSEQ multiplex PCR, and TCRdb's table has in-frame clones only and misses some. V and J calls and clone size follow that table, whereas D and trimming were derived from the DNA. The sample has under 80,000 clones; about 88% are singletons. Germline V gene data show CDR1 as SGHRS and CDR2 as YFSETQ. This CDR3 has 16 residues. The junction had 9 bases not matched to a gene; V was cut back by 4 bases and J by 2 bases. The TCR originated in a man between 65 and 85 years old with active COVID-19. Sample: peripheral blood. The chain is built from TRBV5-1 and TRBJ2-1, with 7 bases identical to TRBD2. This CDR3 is CASSPGGRQTYNEQFF. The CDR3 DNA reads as TGCGCCAGCAGCCCGGGGGGACGACAGACCTACAATGAGCAGTTCTTC. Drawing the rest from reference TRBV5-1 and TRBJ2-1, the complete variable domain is KAGVTQTPRYLIKTRGQQVTLSCSPISGHRSVSWYQQTPGQGLQFLFEYFSETQRNKGNFPGRFSGRQFSNSRSEMNVSTLELGDSALYLCASSPGGRQTYNEQFFGPGTRLTVL.